A selection of T cell receptor beta chains follows, all from one sample in a study of blood T cells in healthy people across ages. TCRdb analysed the 5' RACE reads with MiXCR anew, one entry per CDR3 protein. The profile shows 800,000 to 950,000 distinct CDR3 sequences, roughly 29% of them singletons. This sample was also put to use in a study of T cells of mothers and their children.

Sequencing input: blood. These receptors came from a woman aged 40-49 years in good health. Each CDR3 is given with its conserved first and last residue. A D gene is named only where the DNA matches it firmly. Clone size is not always given. Where it is, it says once, few, many or a class for expanded clones.

d_gene	j_gene	v_gene	abundance	len	CDR3nt	CDR3aa
-	TRBJ1-1	TRBV19	few	12	TGTGCCAGTAGTAAAGGAGTAGAATACGCTTTCTTT	CASSKGVEYAFF
TRBD1	TRBJ2-7	TRBV20-1	-	15	TGCAGTGCTAGAGCTCCGGGACAGGTCCTCTACGAGCAGTACTTC	CSARAPGQVLYEQYF
-	TRBJ1-1	TRBV7-8	-	15	TGTGCCAGCAGCTCCTCAACGTCGTCGAACGCTGAAGCTTTCTTT	CASSSSTSSNAEAFF
-	TRBJ1-4	TRBV7-6	-	12	TGTGCCAGCAGCTTAGAATCAGAAAAACTGTTTTTT	CASSLESEKLFF
TRBD2	TRBJ2-1	TRBV10-3	many	15	TGTGCCATTTCCTCAAGCGGGGGTACCTACAATGAGCAGTTCTTC	CAISSSGGTYNEQFF
TRBD2	TRBJ2-5	TRBV12-3/TRBV12-4	once	15	TGTGCCAGCAGTTTTGACGGGAGGGCCCCTGAGACCCAGTACTTC	CASSFDGRAPETQYF
-	TRBJ1-2	TRBV6-5	many	14	TGTGCCAGCAGTTCGACAGGAATGGGGCTTGGCTACACCTTC	CASSSTGMGLGYTF
TRBD1	TRBJ1-2	TRBV5-1	once	17	TGCGCCAGCAACCACTGGGACAGGCGAGGGTCTAACTATGGCTACACCTTC	CASNHWDRRGSNYGYTF
-	TRBJ2-7	TRBV7-9	-	10	TGTGCCCTTGGGTCTTACGAGCAGTACTTC	CALGSYEQYF
-	TRBJ1-1	TRBV29-1	many	12	TGCAGCGTTGGCCCCGGGGCTCCTGAAGCTTTCTTT	CSVGPGAPEAFF
TRBD1	TRBJ1-1	TRBV6-1	-	15	TGTGCCAGCAGTGGTACACAGGGGGTGAACACTGAAGCTTTCTTT	CASSGTQGVNTEAFF
-	TRBJ2-2	TRBV11-2	-	14	TGTGCCAGCAGCTTTGTGGCAGGTGCCGGGGAGCTGTTTTTT	CASSFVAGAGELFF
-	TRBJ1-4	TRBV18	-	17	TGTGCCAGCTCGCCCGTTAGCGGAAGGGCAACTAATGAAAAACTGTTTTTT	CASSPVSGRATNEKLFF
-	TRBJ2-6	TRBV7-9	-	14	TGTGCCAGCGGGGCTAACTCTGGGGCCAACGTCCTGACTTTC	CASGANSGANVLTF
-	TRBJ2-1	TRBV7-8	many	14	TGTGCCAGCAGCTTAACTCTACTTGACCATGAGCAGTTCTTC	CASSLTLLDHEQFF
-	TRBJ2-1	TRBV7-2	many	15	TGTGCCAGCAGCCCAGTAGGTGGTTTCTACAATGAGCAGTTCTTC	CASSPVGGFYNEQFF
-	TRBJ2-6	TRBV7-9	-	17	TGTGCCAGCAGCTTGCCCTCCCCTGACCCTGGGGCCAACGTCCGGACTTTC	CASSLPSPDPGANVRTF
-	TRBJ1-2	TRBV11-2	many	15	TGTGCCAGCAGCTTAGATTTCGGCTCTAACTATGGCTACACCTTC	CASSLDFGSNYGYTF
TRBD1	TRBJ1-2	TRBV6-2/TRBV6-3	few	13	TGTGCCAGCAGTCTCGGGACAGGGCTGGGCTACACCTTC	CASSLGTGLGYTF
TRBD1	TRBJ1-1	TRBV27	few	17	TGTGCCAGCAGTTCCCTCGGACAGGGGAAGTCTAACACTGAAGCTTTCTTT	CASSSLGQGKSNTEAFF
-	TRBJ2-1	TRBV11-2	once	16	TGTGCCAGCAGCTTACGCCCTGGGGGCCTTCTCAATGAGCAGTTCTTC	CASSLRPGGLLNEQFF
TRBD1	TRBJ1-1	TRBV4-1	-	14	TGCGCCAGCAGGCCGGACAGGGGTCCCACTGAAGCTTTCTTT	CASRPDRGPTEAFF
-	TRBJ2-2	TRBV29-1	many	14	TGCAGCGTTTCCGTGACAGTGAACACCGGGGAGCTGTTTTTT	CSVSVTVNTGELFF
TRBD1	TRBJ1-1	TRBV12-5	few	14	TGTGCTAGTGGCCCCGGGACAGCAGCCACTGAAGCTTTCTTT	CASGPGTAATEAFF
TRBD1	TRBJ1-6	TRBV20-1	many	14	TGCAGTGCCCAGGACAGGGGAAAGAATTCACCCCTCCACTTT	CSAQDRGKNSPLHF
TRBD1	TRBJ1-2	TRBV7-2	-	14	TGTGCCAGCAGCCCTCGGACAGGGCCCTATGGCTACACCTTC	CASSPRTGPYGYTF
-	TRBJ2-1	TRBV6-1	-	15	TGTGCCAGCAGTGAAACGTACTACCCCTACAATGAGCAGTTCTTC	CASSETYYPYNEQFF
-	TRBJ2-3	TRBV18	many	15	TGTGCCAGCTCACCGGGGATCTCGGGGACAGATACGCAGTATTTT	CASSPGISGTDTQYF
-	TRBJ1-2	TRBV9	many	15	TGTGCCAGCAGCCCGCGCTTGGGAGGGGGCTATGGCTACACCTTC	CASSPRLGGGYGYTF
-	TRBJ2-1	TRBV12-3/TRBV12-4	few	14	TGTGCCAGCAGCTGGTCCAGCTCCTACAATGAGCAGTTCTTC	CASSWSSSYNEQFF